This T cell receptor beta chain originates from a study of shared clonotypes between healthy human individuals. Trimming pared 2 bases from V and 1 base from J, leaving 26 bases between. Germline V gene data show CDR1 as MNHNS and CDR2 as SASEGT. CDR3 length: 20 residues. This clone was picked up one time. TCRdb's copy holds only in-frame clones and misses some; the assay was immunoSEQ multiplex PCR. The sample comprises over 2,000,000 clones, just over 90% of which are singletons, and around 1.7% rests with the top ten. In the naive CD8 group, cells lacked CD45RO and were positively selected for CCR7, so terminally differentiated effector memory CD45RA+ cells were left out.

This TCR derives from a man aged 18 to 30 in good health. Some clones in this sample may be carry-over from other donors' samples. V usage is TRBV6-1 and J usage is TRBJ2-5; D gene ambiguous. The sequenced sample consisted of naive CD8+ T cells from PBMCs. This CDR3 is CASSESVLGQAAEIQETQYF. DNA for the CDR3: TGTGCCAGCAGTGAAAGTGTTTTAGGGCAGGCGGCCGAGATCCAAGAGACCCAGTACTTC.